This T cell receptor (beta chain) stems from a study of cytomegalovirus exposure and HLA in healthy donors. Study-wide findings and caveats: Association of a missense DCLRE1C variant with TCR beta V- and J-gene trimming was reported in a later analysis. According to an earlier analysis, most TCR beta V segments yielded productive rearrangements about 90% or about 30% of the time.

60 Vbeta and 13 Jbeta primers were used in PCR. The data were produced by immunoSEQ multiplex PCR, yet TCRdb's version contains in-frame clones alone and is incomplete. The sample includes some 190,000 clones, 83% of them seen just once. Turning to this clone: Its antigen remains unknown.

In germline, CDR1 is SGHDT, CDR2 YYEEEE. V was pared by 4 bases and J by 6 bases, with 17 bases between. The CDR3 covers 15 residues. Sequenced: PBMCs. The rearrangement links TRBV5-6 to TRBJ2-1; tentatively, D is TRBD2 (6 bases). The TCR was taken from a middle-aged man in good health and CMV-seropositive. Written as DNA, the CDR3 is TGTGCCAGCAGCCGTAGCGGAATCTACCCCAATGAGCAGTTCTTC. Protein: CASSRSGIYPNEQFF.